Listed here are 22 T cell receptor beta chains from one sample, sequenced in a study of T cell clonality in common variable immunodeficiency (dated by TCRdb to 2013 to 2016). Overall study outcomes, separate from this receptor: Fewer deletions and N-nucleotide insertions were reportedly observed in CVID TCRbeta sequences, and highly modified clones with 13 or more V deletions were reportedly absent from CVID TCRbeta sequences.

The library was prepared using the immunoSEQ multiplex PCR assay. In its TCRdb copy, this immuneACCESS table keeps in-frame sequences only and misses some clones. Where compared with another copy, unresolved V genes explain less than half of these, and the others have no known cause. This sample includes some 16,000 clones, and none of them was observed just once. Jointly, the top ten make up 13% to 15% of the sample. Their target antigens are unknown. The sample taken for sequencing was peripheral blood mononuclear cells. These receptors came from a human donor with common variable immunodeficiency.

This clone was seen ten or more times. The CDR3 loop is CAWSVPGRAEAFF. CDR3 DNA, as far as it was read: TGTGCCTGGAGTGTTCCCGGGCGGGCTGAA. The rearrangement uses TRBV30 and TRBJ1-1; D unclear. The CDR3 end is not reached by the read, which stops 3 residues before it; the germline J gene fills it in. The CDR3 covers 13 residues. The V gene lost 0 bases and the J gene lost 6 bases, with 11 bases spanning the gap. Germline CDR1 reads GTSNPN; CDR2 reads SVGIG (reference sequence).

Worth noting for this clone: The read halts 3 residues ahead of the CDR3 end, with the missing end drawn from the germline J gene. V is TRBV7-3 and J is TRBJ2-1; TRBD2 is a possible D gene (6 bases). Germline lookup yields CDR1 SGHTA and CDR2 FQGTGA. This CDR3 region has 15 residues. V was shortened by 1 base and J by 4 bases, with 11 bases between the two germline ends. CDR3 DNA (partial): TGTGCCAGCAGCTTAAACGGGGGAAGTTACAATGAG. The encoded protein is CASSLNGGSYNE. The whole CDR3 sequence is CASSLNGGSYNEQFF.

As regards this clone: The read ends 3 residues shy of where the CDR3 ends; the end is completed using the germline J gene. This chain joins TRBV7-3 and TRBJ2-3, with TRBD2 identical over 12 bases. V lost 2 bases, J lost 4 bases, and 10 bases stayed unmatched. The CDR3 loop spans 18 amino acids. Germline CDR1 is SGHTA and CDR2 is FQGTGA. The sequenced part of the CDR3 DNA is TGTGCCAGCAGCTTATTGGGTCTAGCGGGGGGGTTATCAGATACG. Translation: CASSLLGLAGGLSDT. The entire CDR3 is CASSLLGLAGGLSDTQYF.

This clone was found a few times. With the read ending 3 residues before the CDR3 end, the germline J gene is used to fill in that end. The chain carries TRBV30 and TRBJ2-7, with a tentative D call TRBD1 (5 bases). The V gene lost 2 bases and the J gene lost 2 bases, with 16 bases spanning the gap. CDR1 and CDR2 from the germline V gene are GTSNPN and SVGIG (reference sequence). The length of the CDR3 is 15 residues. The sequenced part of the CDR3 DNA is TGTGCCTGGAGTATACCCACCGACAGAACCTACGAG. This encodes CAWSIPTDRTYE. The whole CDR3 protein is CAWSIPTDRTYEQYF.

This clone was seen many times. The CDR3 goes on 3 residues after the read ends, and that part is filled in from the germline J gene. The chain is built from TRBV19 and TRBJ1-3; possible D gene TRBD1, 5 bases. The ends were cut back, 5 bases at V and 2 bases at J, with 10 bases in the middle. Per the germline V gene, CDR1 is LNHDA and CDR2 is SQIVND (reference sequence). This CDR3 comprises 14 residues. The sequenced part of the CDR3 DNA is TGTGCCAGTAGTCATACAGGAGCTGGAAACACC. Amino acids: CASSHTGAGNT. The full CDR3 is CASSHTGAGNTIYF.

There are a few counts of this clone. CDR3 amino acids: CASTQSGGLSGANVLTF. The sequenced CDR3 bases are TGTGCCAGCACCCAATCCGGGGGGCTCTCTGGGGCCAACGTC. V gene TRBV6-2 or TRBV6-3 combines with J gene TRBJ2-6; TRBD2 might be the D (7 bases). From the germline J gene comes the end of the CDR3, since the read stops 3 residues before it. The CDR3 has 17 amino acids. V was pared by 7 bases and J by 0 bases, with 16 bases between. Germline V gene data show CDR1 as MNHEY and CDR2 as SVGEGT.

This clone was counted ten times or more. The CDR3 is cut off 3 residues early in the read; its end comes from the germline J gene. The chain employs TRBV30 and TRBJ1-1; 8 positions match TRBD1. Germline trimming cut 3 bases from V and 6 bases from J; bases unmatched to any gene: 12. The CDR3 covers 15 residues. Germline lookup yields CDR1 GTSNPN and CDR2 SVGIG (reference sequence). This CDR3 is CAWRANRGNSAEAFF. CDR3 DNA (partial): TGTGCCTGGAGGGCCAACAGGGGGAACAGTGCTGAA.

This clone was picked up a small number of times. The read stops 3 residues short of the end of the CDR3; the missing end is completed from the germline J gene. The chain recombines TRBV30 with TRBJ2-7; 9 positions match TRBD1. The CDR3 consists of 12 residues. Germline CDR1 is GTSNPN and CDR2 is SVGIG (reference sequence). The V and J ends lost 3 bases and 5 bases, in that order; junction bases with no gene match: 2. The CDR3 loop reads CAWRGQGHEQYF. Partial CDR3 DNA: TGTGCCTGGAGGGGACAGGGCCACGAG.

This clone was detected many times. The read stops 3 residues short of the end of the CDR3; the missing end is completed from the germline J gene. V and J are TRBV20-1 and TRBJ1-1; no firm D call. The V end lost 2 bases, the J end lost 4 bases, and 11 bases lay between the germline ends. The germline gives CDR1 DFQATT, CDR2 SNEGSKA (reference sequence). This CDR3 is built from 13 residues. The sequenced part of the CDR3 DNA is TGCAGTGCTAGAAGTCCGGGGAGCACTGAA. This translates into CSARSPGSTE. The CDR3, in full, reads CSARSPGSTEAFF.

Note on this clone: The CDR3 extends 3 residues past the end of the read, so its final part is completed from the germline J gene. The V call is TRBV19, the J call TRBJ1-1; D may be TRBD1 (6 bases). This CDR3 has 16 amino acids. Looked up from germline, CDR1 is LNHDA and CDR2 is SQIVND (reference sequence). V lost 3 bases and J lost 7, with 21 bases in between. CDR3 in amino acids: CASSIKPRGALGEAFF. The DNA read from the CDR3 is TGTGCCAGTAGTATCAAACCTCGGGGGGCGCTTGGTGAA.

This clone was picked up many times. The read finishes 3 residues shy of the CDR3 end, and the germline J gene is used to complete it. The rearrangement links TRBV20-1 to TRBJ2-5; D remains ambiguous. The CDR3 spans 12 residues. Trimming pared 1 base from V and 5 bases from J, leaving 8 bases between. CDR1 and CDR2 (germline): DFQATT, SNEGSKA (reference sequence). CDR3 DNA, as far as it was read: TGCAGTGCTAGAGGAACCGGGGAGACC. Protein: CSARGTGET. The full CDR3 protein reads CSARGTGETQYF.

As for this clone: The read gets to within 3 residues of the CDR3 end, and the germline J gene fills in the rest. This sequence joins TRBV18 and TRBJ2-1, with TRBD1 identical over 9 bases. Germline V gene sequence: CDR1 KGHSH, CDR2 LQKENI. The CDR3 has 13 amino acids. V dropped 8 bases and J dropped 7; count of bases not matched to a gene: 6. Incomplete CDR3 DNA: TGTGCCAGCACGGACAGGGGTGGAAATGAG. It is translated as CASTDRGGNE. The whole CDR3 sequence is CASTDRGGNEQFF.

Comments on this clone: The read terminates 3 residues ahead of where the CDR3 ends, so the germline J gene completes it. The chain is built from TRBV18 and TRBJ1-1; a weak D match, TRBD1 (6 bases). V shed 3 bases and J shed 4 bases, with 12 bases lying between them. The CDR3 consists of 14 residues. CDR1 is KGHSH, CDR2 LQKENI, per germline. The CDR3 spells CASSPVAGATEAFF. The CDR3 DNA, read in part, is TGTGCCAGCTCACCTGTCGCAGGGGCCACTGAA. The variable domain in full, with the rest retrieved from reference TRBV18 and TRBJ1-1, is NAGVMQNPRHLVRRRGQEARLRCSPMKGHSHVYWYRQLPEEGLKFMVYLQKENIIDESGMPKERFSAEFPKEGPSILRIQQVVRGDSAAYFCASSPVAGATEAFFGQGTRLTVV.

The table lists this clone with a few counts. The CDR3 bases that were read are TGTGCCAGCAGCAAAGAAACGGGGACATTACATGAG. Its protein is CASSKETGTLHE. The full CDR3 protein is CASSKETGTLHEQFF. V is TRBV7-3 and J is TRBJ2-1; D is perhaps TRBD1 (6 bases). The CDR3 end lies 3 residues beyond the end of the read and is filled in from the germline J gene. V lost 5 bases and J 8 bases, leaving 19 bases between the germline ends. The length of the CDR3 is 15 residues. Per germline, CDR1 SGHTA and CDR2 FQGTGA.

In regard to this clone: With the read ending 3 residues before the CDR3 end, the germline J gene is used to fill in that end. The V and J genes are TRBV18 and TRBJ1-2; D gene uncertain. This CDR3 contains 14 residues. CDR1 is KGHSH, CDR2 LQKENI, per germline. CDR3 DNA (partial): TGTGCCAGCTCACCCCCCCTTGCGGGCCACGGC. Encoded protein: CASSPPLAGHG. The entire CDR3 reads CASSPPLAGHGYTF.

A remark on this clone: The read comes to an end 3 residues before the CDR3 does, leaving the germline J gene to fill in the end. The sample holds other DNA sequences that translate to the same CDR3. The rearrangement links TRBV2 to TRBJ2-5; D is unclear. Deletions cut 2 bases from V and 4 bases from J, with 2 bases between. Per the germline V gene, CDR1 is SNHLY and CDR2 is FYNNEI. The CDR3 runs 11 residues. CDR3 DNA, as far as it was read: TGTGCCAGCAGTGAACGAGAGACC. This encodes CASSERET. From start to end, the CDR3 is CASSERETQYF.

The CDR3 bases that were read are TGTGCCAGCTCACCAACCTCAGGGAGGTACTATGGC. Its translation is CASSPTSGRYYG. The CDR3, in full, reads CASSPTSGRYYGYTF. This chain links TRBV18 with TRBJ1-2; D may be TRBD1 (5 bases). Sequencing ends 3 residues short of the CDR3 end; the germline J gene provides the rest. The germline CDR1 and CDR2 sequences are KGHSH and LQKENI. Trimming removed 2 bases at V and 3 bases at J, with 13 bases between. The CDR3 is made up of 15 amino acids.

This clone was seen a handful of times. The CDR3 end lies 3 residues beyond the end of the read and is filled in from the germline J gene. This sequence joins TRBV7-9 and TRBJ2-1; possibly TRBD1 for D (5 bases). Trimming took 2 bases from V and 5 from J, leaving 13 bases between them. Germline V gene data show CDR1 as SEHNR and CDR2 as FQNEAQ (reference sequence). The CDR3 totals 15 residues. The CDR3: CASSLKGSPHNEQFF. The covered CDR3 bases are TGTGCCAGCAGCTTAAAGGGGTCCCCCCACAATGAG.

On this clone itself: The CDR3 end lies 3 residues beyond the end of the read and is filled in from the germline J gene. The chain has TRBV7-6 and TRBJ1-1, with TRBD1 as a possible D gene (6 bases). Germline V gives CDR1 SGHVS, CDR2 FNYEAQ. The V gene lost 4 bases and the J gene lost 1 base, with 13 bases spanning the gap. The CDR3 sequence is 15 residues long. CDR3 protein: CASSSSDSRNTEAFF. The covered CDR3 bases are TGTGCCAGCAGCTCCTCGGACAGTAGGAACACTGAA.

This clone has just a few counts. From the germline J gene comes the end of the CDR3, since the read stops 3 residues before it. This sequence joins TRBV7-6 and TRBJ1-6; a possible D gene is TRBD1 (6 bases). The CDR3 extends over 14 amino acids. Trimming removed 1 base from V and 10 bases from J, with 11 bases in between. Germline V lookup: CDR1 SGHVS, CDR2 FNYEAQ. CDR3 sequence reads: CASSLDGDNSPLHF. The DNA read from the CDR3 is TGTGCCAGCAGCTTAGACGGGGACAACTCACCC.

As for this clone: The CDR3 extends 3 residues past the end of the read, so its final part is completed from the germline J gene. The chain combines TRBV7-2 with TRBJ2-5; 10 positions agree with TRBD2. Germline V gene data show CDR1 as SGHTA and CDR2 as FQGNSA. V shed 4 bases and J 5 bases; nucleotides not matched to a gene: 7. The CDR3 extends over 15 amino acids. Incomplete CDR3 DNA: TGTGCCAGCAGCTCAGGGGGTAGCGGGGGGGAGACC. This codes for CASSSGGSGGET. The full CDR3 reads CASSSGGSGGETQYF.

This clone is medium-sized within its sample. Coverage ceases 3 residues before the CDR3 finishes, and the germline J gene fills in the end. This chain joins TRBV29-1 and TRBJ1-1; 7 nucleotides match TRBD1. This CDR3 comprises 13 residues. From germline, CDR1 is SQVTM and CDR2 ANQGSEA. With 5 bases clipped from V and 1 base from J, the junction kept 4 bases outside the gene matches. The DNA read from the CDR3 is TGCAGCGTTAAGGCAGGGGGGAACACTGAA. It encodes CSVKAGGNTE. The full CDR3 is CSVKAGGNTEAFF.